The entry that follows covers one T cell receptor beta chain sequence. The data stem from a study of cytomegalovirus exposure and HLA in healthy donors. CDR1 and CDR2 (germline): SSHAT, FNYEAQ (reference sequence). CDR3 length equals 14 residues. After removal of 5 bases from V and 5 bases from J, the junction contained 7 bases not matched to a gene. Sequenced by immunoSEQ multiplex PCR; TCRdb stores in-frame clones only, minus some. In the table there are approximately 300,000 clones, 87% of which are singletons. This chain links TRBV7-7 with TRBJ2-5, with TRBD2 identical over 8 bases. The sequence came from a woman between 25 and 40 years old in good health and CMV-seropositive. Material: PBMCs. This chain's CDR3 is CASSPRGGGETQYF. CDR3 DNA sequence: TGTGCCAGCAGCCCCCGGGGGGGCGGGGAGACCCAGTACTTC.